One sample yielded the 22 T cell receptor beta chains listed below, sequenced in a study of shared clonotypes between healthy human individuals. Selected positively for CCR7 and CD45RO-negative, naive CD8 cells excluded terminally differentiated effector memory CD45RA+ cells. Clones were read by immunoSEQ multiplex PCR, and TCRdb kept only the in-frame ones, dropping some. Of some 2.1 million clones in the sample, about 95% are singletons; the top ten hold roughly 1%. Material for sequencing was naive CD8+ T cells sorted from blood. The receptors shown here come from a man aged 18 to 30 in good health.

This clone was picked up one time. The chain couples TRBV27 to TRBJ2-1; 11 bases align to TRBD2. Trimming removed 2 bases from V and 8 bases from J; junction bases left unmatched: 11. The CDR3 totals 17 residues. CDR1 MNHEY and CDR2 SMNVEV come from the germline V gene (reference sequence). This chain's CDR3 is CASSLQIAGGPADEQFF. The CDR3 coding sequence is TGTGCCAGCAGTTTACAAATAGCGGGGGGGCCAGCGGATGAGCAGTTCTTC.

The chain has TRBV4-3 and TRBJ2-2; the match to TRBD2 covers 9 bases. CDR3 length equals 21 residues. Germline CDR1 reads LGHNA; CDR2 reads YSLEER. The V gene end was trimmed by 1 base and the J gene end by 3 bases; junction bases not matched to a gene: 18. As DNA, the CDR3 is TGCGCCAGCAGCCAAGGCAGTCCCTCCCTGGAGCGGGAGGAGGACACCGGGGAGCTGTTTTTT. Encoded protein: CASSQGSPSLEREEDTGELFF.

V usage is TRBV11-2 and J usage is TRBJ2-7, with D unclear. The CDR3 loop spans 13 amino acids. Trimming pared 7 bases from V and 0 bases from J, leaving 10 bases between. Germline lookup yields CDR1 SGHAT and CDR2 FQNNGV. Written as DNA, the CDR3 is TGTGCCAGCACCGGGTCGCGCTCCTACGAGCAGTACTTC. The encoded protein is CASTGSRSYEQYF. Looking up the rest from reference TRBV11-2 and TRBJ2-7 gives the full variable domain: EAGVAQSPRYKIIEKRQSVAFWCNPISGHATLYWYQQILGQGPKLLIQFQNNGVVDDSQLPKDRFSAERLKGVDSTLKIQPAKLEDSAVYLCASTGSRSYEQYFGPGTRLTVT.

The chain links TRBV6-1 to TRBJ1-1; 11 bases map to TRBD1. Germline-derived CDR1 and CDR2 are MNHNS and SASEGT. CDR3 length equals 15 residues. Trimming cost V 4 bases and J 6 bases; bases outside gene matches: 7. The DNA of the CDR3 is TGTGCCAGCAGTGTCCGGACAGGGGGCGGGTCTGAAGCTTTCTTT. Translating gives CASSVRTGGGSEAFF.

The gene calls are TRBV27 and TRBJ2-1; D is perhaps TRBD2 (6 bases). Trimming left V 4 bases short and J 8 bases short, with 15 bases between. The CDR3 has 14 residues. Per the germline V gene, CDR1 is MNHEY and CDR2 is SMNVEV (reference sequence). CDR3 sequence: CASSWDSPADEQFF. In nucleotides, the CDR3 is TGTGCCAGCAGTTGGGACTCGCCTGCTGATGAGCAGTTCTTC.

CDR3 DNA sequence: TGTGCCAGCAGTGGGGCGAACGGGCTGCAAGAGACCCAGTACTTC. Encoded protein: CASSGANGLQETQYF. The chain recombines TRBV6-1 with TRBJ2-5, with D uncertain. Trimming stripped 4 bases from V and 2 bases from J, with 14 bases between. Looked up from germline, CDR1 is MNHNS and CDR2 is SASEGT. This CDR3 is built from 15 residues.

This chain connects TRBV7-8 to TRBJ2-3, with 11 bases that match TRBD2. CDR1 is SGHVS, CDR2 FQNEAQ, per germline. This CDR3 has 17 amino acids. J was trimmed by 4 bases and V by 5 bases; bases with no gene match: 11. CDR3 sequence (DNA): TGTGCCAGCAGCGACCGACTAGCGGGGATACAGCCAGATACGCAGTATTTT. It translates to CASSDRLAGIQPDTQYF.

V and J are TRBV6-1 and TRBJ1-1, with 7 nucleotides matching TRBD1. V was clipped by 5 bases and J by 1 base; unmatched bases: 4. Germline CDR1 and CDR2: MNHNS and SASEGT. The CDR3 contains 14 residues. CDR3 coding DNA: TGTGCCAGCAGTCAGCAGGGGGGGAACACTGAAGCTTTCTTT. It specifies CASSQQGGNTEAFF.

V is TRBV4-1 and J is TRBJ2-7; 13 nucleotides line up with TRBD2. This CDR3 contains 17 residues. J lost 3 bases, V lost 4 bases, and 9 bases had no gene match. The germline CDR1 and CDR2 sequences are MGHRA and YSYEKL. The CDR3 here is CASSLLSGTSGNYEQYF. Written as DNA, the CDR3 is TGCGCCAGCAGCCTCCTGAGCGGGACTAGCGGGAACTACGAGCAGTACTTC.

Regarding this clone: Given a much more abundant clone one base away, this may be a read error. The same CDR3 arises from other DNA sequences in this sample as well. The genes are TRBV6-5 and TRBJ1-1, with D uncertain. Trimming removed 1 base at V and 1 base at J, with 4 bases between. The CDR3 consists of 13 residues. Looked up from germline, CDR1 is MNHEY and CDR2 is SVGAGI. The CDR3 DNA reads TGTGCCAGCAGTTACTTGGAGAACACTGAAGCTTTCTTT. Translating it yields CASSYLENTEAFF.

As concerns this clone: The same CDR3 is also encoded by other DNA sequences in this sample. The rearrangement links TRBV27 to TRBJ1-2; no clear D. Per germline, CDR1 MNHEY and CDR2 SMNVEV (reference sequence). This CDR3 has 13 amino acids. The germline V and J ends were trimmed by 2 bases and 2 bases, with 6 bases remaining between them. The CDR3 sequence: CASSLNTNYGYTF. The CDR3 DNA reads TGTGCCAGCAGTTTAAACACCAACTATGGCTACACCTTC.

As regards this clone: A much larger clonotype is one base distant, so this may be a read error. The sample contains more than one DNA sequence encoding this CDR3. The chain links TRBV6-6 to TRBJ2-5; D is unresolved. The V end lost 6 bases, the J end lost 2 bases, and 4 bases lay between the germline ends. The CDR3 has 11 residues. Per the germline V gene, CDR1 is MNHNY and CDR2 is SVGAGI (reference sequence). DNA for the CDR3: TGTGCCAGCAGCTTTCAAGAGACCCAGTACTTC. It specifies CASSFQETQYF.

This clone was detected once. This chain uses TRBV7-2 with TRBJ2-1; 8 bases line up with TRBD2. The CDR3 has 15 residues. Germline values: CDR1 SGHTA, CDR2 FQGNSA. The V gene end was trimmed by 5 bases and the J gene end by 1 base; junction bases not matched to a gene: 4. The CDR3 loop is CASSVGLESYNEQFF. CDR3 DNA: TGTGCCAGCAGCGTGGGACTAGAATCCTACAATGAGCAGTTCTTC.

The chain has TRBV19 and TRBJ2-7; 8 nucleotides line up with TRBD1. The trim removed 6 bases at V and 6 bases at J, leaving 10 bases unmatched. The CDR3 runs to 14 residues. The V gene's germline CDR1 is LNHDA and CDR2 SQIVND (reference sequence). DNA of the CDR3: TGTGCCAGTAGCCCGGACAGGGACCGCCGCGAGCAGTACTTC. Protein sequence: CASSPDRDRREQYF.

CDR3 sequence reads: CASSPFSGELFF. CDR3 in DNA: TGTGCCAGCAGCCCTTTTTCGGGGGAGCTGTTTTTT. The chain employs TRBV27 and TRBJ2-2; D not certain. The V gene lost 6 bases and the J gene lost 8 bases, with 10 bases spanning the gap. This CDR3 is 12 amino acids long. Germline values: CDR1 MNHEY, CDR2 SMNVEV (reference sequence).

CDR3 in DNA: TGTGCCAGCAGTTACGGCGGGAGCGGAGATACGCAGTATTTT. Amino acids: CASSYGGSGDTQYF. The chain combines TRBV6-5 with TRBJ2-3; 7 bases map to TRBD2. This CDR3 spans 14 amino acids. The ends lost 2 bases at V and 5 bases at J; junction bases unmatched: 4. The germline V gene has CDR1 MNHEY and CDR2 SVGAGI.

This chain uses TRBV5-6 with TRBJ2-7; D is unresolved. CDR3 length: 16 residues. CDR1 SGHDT and CDR2 YYEEEE come from the germline V gene. Trimming left V 4 bases short and J 7 bases short, with 24 bases between. CDR3 sequence reads: CASSTFKSDVNGEQYF. In nucleotides, the CDR3 is TGTGCCAGCAGCACCTTTAAATCGGACGTTAATGGGGAGCAGTACTTC. The full variable domain, its missing parts supplied by reference TRBV5-6 and TRBJ2-7, is DAGVTQSPTHLIKTRGQQVTLRCSPKSGHDTVSWYQQALGQGPQFIFQYYEEEERQRGNFPDRFSGHQFPNYSSELNVNALLLGDSALYLCASSTFKSDVNGEQYFGPGTRLTVT.

The V call is TRBV29-1, the J call TRBJ2-2; 8 bases match TRBD1. Germline loops: CDR1 SQVTM, CDR2 ANQGSEA. Trimming at V came to 4 bases and at J to 6 bases, leaving 10 bases not matched to a gene. The CDR3 spans 15 residues. The CDR3 region has the DNA TGCAGCGTTGGTTTGGGGCAGGGGGCGTCCGGGGAGCTGTTTTTT. Protein sequence: CSVGLGQGASGELFF.

This chain uses TRBV6-6 with TRBJ2-7; D may be TRBD2 (6 bases). Trimming removed 10 bases from V and 3 bases from J, with 13 bases in between. Germline values: CDR1 MNHNY, CDR2 SVGAGI (reference sequence). CDR3 length: 12 amino acids. For the CDR3, the DNA is TGTGCCACATTCGGAGGGAGCTACGAGCAGTACTTC. It encodes CATFGGSYEQYF.

In this sample, this clone turned up once. CDR3 in amino acids: CASRWAPNQPQHF. The DNA of the CDR3 is TGTGCCAGCAGGTGGGCCCCCAATCAGCCCCAGCATTTT. The gene calls are TRBV27 and TRBJ1-5; D uncertain. The V gene's germline CDR1 is MNHEY and CDR2 SMNVEV (reference sequence). The CDR3 totals 13 residues. V shed 6 bases and J shed 3 bases, with 9 bases lying between them.

The CDR3 DNA is TGCGCCAGCAGCGCAACAGGGGGCGGCTACACCTTC. Protein sequence: CASSATGGGYTF. The chain employs TRBV5-1 and TRBJ1-2, with TRBD1 matching 9 bases. The CDR3 is made up of 12 amino acids. V lost 4 bases, J lost 8 bases, and 3 bases stayed unmatched. Looked up from germline, CDR1 is SGHRS and CDR2 is YFSETQ.

This chain uses TRBV5-6 with TRBJ2-3; TRBD2 matches at 16 bases. The CDR3 has 18 residues. Germline values: CDR1 SGHDT, CDR2 YYEEEE. Trimming removed 5 bases from V and 4 bases from J; junction bases left unmatched: 10. CDR3 amino acids: CASRPGTSGRAFPDTQYF. CDR3 coding DNA: TGTGCCAGCAGGCCCGGGACTAGCGGGAGGGCCTTCCCAGATACGCAGTATTTT.